This entry describes one T cell receptor beta chain. The sample comes from a study of cytomegalovirus exposure and HLA in healthy donors. The J segment lost 3 bases and the V segment lost 6 bases, leaving 5 bases of the junction unmatched. The CDR3 runs to 13 residues. Germline V gene lookup returns CDR1 KGHSH and CDR2 LQKENI. PCR employed 60 Vbeta and 13 Jbeta primers. Only in-frame clones appear in the TCRdb table, and some are missing; sequencing was by immunoSEQ multiplex PCR. This table holds under 140,000 clones, more than 75% found once. This receptor was identified in a man aged 40-49 years in good health and CMV-seronegative. Sequencing was performed on PBMCs. This chain uses TRBV18 with TRBJ2-7; 7 nucleotides match TRBD1. CDR3 sequence reads: CASSPGTDYEQYF. CDR3 DNA sequence: TGTGCCAGCTCGCCGGGGACAGACTACGAGCAGTACTTC.